One sample yielded the 12 T cell receptor beta chains listed below, sequenced in a study of blood T cell repertoires in COVID-19. The repertoire was sequenced with immunoSEQ multiplex PCR; TCRdb's copy has only in-frame clones and lacks some. The profile shows about 180,000 clones, 87% of them singletons. The sequenced material came from PBMCs or T cells enriched from blood (not recorded which). These receptor sequences come from a woman between 50 and 59 years old who had recovered from COVID-19.

The chain employs TRBV28 and TRBJ1-1; 7 positions agree with TRBD1. Germline V gives CDR1 MDHEN, CDR2 SYDVKM. This CDR3 is 15 amino acids long. The V gene end was trimmed by 4 bases and the J gene end by 5 bases; junction bases not matched to a gene: 10. CDR3 sequence (DNA): TGTGCCAGCAGTTCCCCCGCAGGGGGAAAGACTGAAGCTTTCTTT. It is translated as CASSSPAGGKTEAFF.

The DNA of the CDR3 is TGCGCCAGCAGCCCAGAGGCAGGGGGCTCTTTTGGCTACACCTTC. This translates into CASSPEAGGSFGYTF. The gene calls are TRBV5-1 and TRBJ1-2; 8 bases are a match to TRBD1. The CDR3 extends over 15 amino acids. Germline loops: CDR1 SGHRS, CDR2 YFSETQ. The V gene end was trimmed by 4 bases and the J gene end by 7 bases; junction bases not matched to a gene: 12.

V is TRBV6-5 and J is TRBJ1-1; a weak D match, TRBD1 (6 bases). The germline gives CDR1 MNHEY, CDR2 SVGAGI. The ends were cut back, 2 bases at V and 0 bases at J, with 7 bases in the middle. The CDR3 runs to 14 residues. CDR3 nucleotide sequence: TGTGCCAGCAGTTACGGACAGATGAACACTGAAGCTTTCTTT. As protein: CASSYGQMNTEAFF.

There are a few counts of this clone. The chain uses TRBV12-3 or TRBV12-4 and TRBJ2-2, with TRBD2 as a possible D gene (5 bases). Trimming cost V 6 bases and J 4 bases, with 9 bases left between them. The CDR3 is made up of 13 amino acids. CDR3 DNA: TGTGCCAGCAGCCTAGCTGGCACCGGGGAGCTGTTTTTT. Protein: CASSLAGTGELFF.

This chain connects TRBV5-6 to TRBJ2-3; D unclear. The CDR3 runs 14 residues. V shed 4 bases and J shed 1 base, with 10 bases lying between them. Germline lookup yields CDR1 SGHDT and CDR2 YYEEEE. CDR3 region: CASSLRFRTDTQYF. Here the CDR3 DNA reads TGTGCCAGCAGCCTCCGGTTCCGCACAGATACGCAGTATTTT.

The chain links TRBV7-6 to TRBJ1-1; D unresolved. The CDR3 spans 14 residues. V lost 4 bases, J lost 1 base, and 10 bases lay in between. From germline, CDR1 is SGHVS and CDR2 FNYEAQ. The CDR3: CASSSFGQNTEAFF. For the CDR3, the DNA is TGTGCCAGCAGCTCTTTTGGCCAGAACACTGAAGCTTTCTTT.

The V and J genes are TRBV27 and TRBJ1-3, with D perhaps TRBD1 (6 bases). The ends were cut back, 10 bases at V and 0 bases at J, with 16 bases in the middle. CDR1 is MNHEY and CDR2 is SMNVEV in the germline V gene (reference sequence). The CDR3 sequence is 15 residues long. CDR3 residues: CANHRDINSGNTIYF. The CDR3 bases are TGTGCCAACCACCGGGACATTAACTCTGGAAACACCATATATTTT.

V is TRBV30 and J is TRBJ2-7; a possible D gene is TRBD1 (6 bases). Trimming removed 0 bases from V and 3 bases from J, with 9 bases in between. This CDR3 region has 13 residues. Germline values: CDR1 GTSNPN, CDR2 SVGIG (reference sequence). This chain's CDR3 is CAWSVPRGYEQYF. In DNA, the CDR3 is TGTGCCTGGAGTGTACCCAGGGGCTACGAGCAGTACTTC.

The rearrangement uses TRBV5-1 and TRBJ2-5; no reliable D call. Deletions cut 0 bases from V and 5 bases from J, with 8 bases between. Looked up from germline, CDR1 is SGHRS and CDR2 is YFSETQ. This CDR3 contains 13 residues. CDR3 bases: TGCGCCAGCAGCTTGGGGGCCCGGGAGACCCAGTACTTC. Protein product: CASSLGARETQYF.

This sequence joins TRBV11-3 and TRBJ2-1; 13 bases match TRBD2. This CDR3 has 16 residues. CDR1 and CDR2 from the germline V gene are SGHNT and YENEEA. V gave up 5 bases and J gave up 6 bases; unmatched junction bases: 7. The CDR3 loop is CASSPGTSGNLNEQFF. In DNA form, the CDR3 reads TGTGCCAGCAGCCCCGGGACTAGCGGGAACCTCAATGAGCAGTTCTTC. Together with reference TRBV11-3 and TRBJ2-1, the CDR3 gives the full variable domain: EAGVVQSPRYKIIEKKQPVAFWCNPISGHNTLYWYLQNLGQGPELLIRYENEEAVDDSQLPKDRFSAERLKGVDSTLKIQPAELGDSAVYLCASSPGTSGNLNEQFFGPGTRLTVL.

The V and J genes are TRBV25-1 and TRBJ2-3; 8 bases line up with TRBD1. V trimming: 4 bases; J trimming: 11 bases; junction bases outside the gene matches: 8. The CDR3 runs 13 residues. Germline V gene lookup returns CDR1 MGHDK and CDR2 SYGVNS. The CDR3 spells CASSGTGSGMQYF. CDR3 DNA: TGTGCCAGCAGTGGGACAGGGAGTGGTATGCAGTATTTT.

The chain is built from TRBV7-9 and TRBJ2-3, with 9 bases fitting TRBD1. The V gene's germline CDR1 is SEHNR and CDR2 FQNEAQ (reference sequence). The CDR3 spans 15 residues. Unmatched junction bases numbered 7, after V lost 5 bases and J lost 4 bases. This chain's CDR3 is CASSEGTGFADTQYF. Written as DNA, the CDR3 is TGTGCCAGCAGCGAAGGGACAGGGTTTGCAGATACGCAGTATTTT. The full variable domain, rest sourced from reference TRBV7-9 and TRBJ2-3, is DTGVSQNPRHKITKRGQNVTFRCDPISEHNRLYWYRQTLGQGPEFLTYFQNEAQLEKSRLLSDRFSAERPKGSFSTLEIQRTEQGDSAMYLCASSEGTGFADTQYFGPGTRLTVL.